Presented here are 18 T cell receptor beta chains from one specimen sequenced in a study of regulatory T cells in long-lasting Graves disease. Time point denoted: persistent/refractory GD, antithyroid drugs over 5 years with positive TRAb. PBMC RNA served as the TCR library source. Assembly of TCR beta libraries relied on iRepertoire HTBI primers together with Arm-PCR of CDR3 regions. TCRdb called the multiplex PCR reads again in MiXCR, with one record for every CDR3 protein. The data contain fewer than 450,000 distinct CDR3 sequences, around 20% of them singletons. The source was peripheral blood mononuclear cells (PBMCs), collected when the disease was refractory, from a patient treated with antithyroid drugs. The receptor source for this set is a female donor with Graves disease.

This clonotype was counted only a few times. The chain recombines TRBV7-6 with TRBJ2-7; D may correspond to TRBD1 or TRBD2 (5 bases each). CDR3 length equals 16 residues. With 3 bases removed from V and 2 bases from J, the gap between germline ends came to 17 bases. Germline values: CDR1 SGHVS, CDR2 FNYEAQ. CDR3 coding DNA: TGTGCCAGCAGCTTGGGGCCGAGGGTACCTCCCTACGAGCAGTACTTC. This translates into CASSLGPRVPPYEQYF.

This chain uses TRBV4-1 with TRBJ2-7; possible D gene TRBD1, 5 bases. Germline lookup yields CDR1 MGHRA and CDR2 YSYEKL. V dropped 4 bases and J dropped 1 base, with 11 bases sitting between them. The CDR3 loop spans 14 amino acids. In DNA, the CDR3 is TGCGCCAGCAGCCCAAGCAAGGGGTCCTACGAGCAGTACTTC. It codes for CASSPSKGSYEQYF.

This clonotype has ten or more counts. CDR3 in amino acids: CASTPGPTYEQYF. The CDR3 DNA reads as TGTGCCAGCACCCCGGGGCCTACCTACGAGCAGTACTTC. The rearrangement joins TRBV11-2 to TRBJ2-7; D tentatively reads TRBD1 or TRBD2 (5 bases each). V was clipped by 7 bases and J by 2 bases, with 12 bases between them. The germline V gene encodes CDR1 SGHAT and CDR2 FQNNGV. The CDR3 has 13 amino acids.

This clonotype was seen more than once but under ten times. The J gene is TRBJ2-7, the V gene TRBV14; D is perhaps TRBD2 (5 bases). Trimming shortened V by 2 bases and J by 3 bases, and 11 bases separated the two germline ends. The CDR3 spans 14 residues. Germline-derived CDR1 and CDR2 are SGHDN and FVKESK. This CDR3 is CASSQLGDYYEQYF. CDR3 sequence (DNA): TGTGCCAGCAGCCAACTCGGGGATTACTACGAGCAGTACTTC. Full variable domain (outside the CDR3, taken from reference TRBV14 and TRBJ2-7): EAGVTQFPSHSVIEKGQTVTLRCDPISGHDNLYWYRRVMGKEIKFLLHFVKESKQDESGMPNNRFLAERTGGTYSTLKVQPAELEDSGVYFCASSQLGDYYEQYFGPGTRLTVT.

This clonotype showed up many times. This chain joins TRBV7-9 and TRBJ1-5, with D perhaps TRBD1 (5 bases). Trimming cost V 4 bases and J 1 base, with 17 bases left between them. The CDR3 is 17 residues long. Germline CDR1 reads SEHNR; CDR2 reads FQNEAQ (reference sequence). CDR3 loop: CASSSMGRGGSNQPQHF. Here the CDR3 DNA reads TGTGCCAGCAGCTCTATGGGACGGGGCGGGAGCAATCAGCCCCAGCATTTT.

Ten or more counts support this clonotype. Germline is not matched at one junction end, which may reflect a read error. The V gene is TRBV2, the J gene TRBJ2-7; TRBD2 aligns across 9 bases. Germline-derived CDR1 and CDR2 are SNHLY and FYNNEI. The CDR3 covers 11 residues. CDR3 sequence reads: CASGGGVAGDF. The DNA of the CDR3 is TGTGCCAGCGGAGGTGGGGTAGCGGGAGACTTC.

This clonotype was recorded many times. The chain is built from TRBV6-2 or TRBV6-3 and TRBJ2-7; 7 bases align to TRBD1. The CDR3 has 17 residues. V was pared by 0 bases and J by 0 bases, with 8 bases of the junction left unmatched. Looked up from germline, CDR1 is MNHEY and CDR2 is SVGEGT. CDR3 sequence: CASSYSNVGTDSYEQYF. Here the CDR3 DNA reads TGTGCCAGCAGTTACTCGAATGTTGGGACAGACTCCTACGAGCAGTACTTC.

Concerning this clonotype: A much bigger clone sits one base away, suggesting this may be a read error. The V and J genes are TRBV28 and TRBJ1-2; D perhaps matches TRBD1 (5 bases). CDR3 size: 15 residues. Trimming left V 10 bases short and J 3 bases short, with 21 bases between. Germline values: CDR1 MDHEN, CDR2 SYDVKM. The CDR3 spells CANGGAHLGDYGYTF. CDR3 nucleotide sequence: TGTGCCAACGGAGGGGCCCATCTGGGAGACTATGGCTACACCTTC.

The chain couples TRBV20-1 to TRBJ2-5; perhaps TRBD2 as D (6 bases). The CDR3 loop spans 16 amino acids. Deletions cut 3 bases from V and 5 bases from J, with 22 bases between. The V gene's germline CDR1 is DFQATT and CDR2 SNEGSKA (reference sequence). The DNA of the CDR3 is TGCAGTGCTAGCAAACAGTCAGCGGGTGCGGGGGAGACCCAGTACTTC. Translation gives CSASKQSAGAGETQYF.

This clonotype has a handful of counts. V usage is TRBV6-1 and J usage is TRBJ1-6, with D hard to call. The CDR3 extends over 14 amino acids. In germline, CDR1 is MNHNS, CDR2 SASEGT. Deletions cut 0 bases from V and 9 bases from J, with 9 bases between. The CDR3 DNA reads TGTGCCAGCAGTGAAGCGTCGGAGGGTTCACCCCTCCACTTT. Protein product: CASSEASEGSPLHF.

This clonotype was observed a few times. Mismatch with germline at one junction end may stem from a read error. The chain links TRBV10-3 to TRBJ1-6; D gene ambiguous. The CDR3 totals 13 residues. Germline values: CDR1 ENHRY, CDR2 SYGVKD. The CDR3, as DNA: TGTGCCATCCGTGACGGCTCCAATTCACCCCTCCACTTT. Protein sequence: CAIRDGSNSPLHF.

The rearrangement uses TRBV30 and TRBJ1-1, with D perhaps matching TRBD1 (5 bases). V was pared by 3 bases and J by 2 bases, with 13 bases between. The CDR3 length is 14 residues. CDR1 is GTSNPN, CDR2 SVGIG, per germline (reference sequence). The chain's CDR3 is CAWRSKTANTEAFF. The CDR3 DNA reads TGTGCCTGGAGGTCCAAGACAGCCAACACTGAAGCTTTCTTT.

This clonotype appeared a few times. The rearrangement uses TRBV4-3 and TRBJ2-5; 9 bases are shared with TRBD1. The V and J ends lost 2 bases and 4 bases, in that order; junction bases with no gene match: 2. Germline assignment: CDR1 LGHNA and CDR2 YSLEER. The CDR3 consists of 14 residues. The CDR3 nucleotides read TGCGCCAGCAGCCAAAACAGGGGGCGAGAGACCCAGTACTTC. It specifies CASSQNRGRETQYF.

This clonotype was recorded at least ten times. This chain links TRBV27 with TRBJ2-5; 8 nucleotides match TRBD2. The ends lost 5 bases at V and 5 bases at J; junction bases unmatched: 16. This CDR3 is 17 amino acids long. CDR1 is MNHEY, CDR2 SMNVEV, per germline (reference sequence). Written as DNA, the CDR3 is TGTGCCAGCAGTCCCTATTCCGGACTAGCCAGGTTGGAGACCCAGTACTTC. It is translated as CASSPYSGLARLETQYF.

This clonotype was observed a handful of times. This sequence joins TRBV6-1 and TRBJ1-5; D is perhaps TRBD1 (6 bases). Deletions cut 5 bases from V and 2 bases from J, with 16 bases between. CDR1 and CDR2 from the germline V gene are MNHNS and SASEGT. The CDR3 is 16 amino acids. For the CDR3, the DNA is TGTGCCAGCAGTCAAGGGCCCAGGACAGGCAATCAGCCCCAGCATTTT. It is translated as CASSQGPRTGNQPQHF.

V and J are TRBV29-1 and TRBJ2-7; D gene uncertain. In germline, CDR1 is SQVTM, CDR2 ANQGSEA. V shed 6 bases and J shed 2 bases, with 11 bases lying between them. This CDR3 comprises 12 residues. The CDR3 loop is CSVRRGTYEQYF. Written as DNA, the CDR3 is TGCAGCGTGAGGCGCGGCACCTACGAGCAGTACTTC.

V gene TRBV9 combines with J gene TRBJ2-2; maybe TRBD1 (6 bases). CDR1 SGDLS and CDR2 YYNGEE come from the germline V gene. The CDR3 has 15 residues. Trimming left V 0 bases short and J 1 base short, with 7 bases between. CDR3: CASSVATGNTGELFF. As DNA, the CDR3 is TGTGCCAGCAGCGTAGCGACAGGGAACACCGGGGAGCTGTTTTTT.

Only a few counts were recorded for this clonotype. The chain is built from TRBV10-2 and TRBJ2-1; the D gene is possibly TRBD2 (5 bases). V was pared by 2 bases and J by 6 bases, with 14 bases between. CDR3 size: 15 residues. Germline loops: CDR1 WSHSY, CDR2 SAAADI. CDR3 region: CASSEEEFGGNEQFF. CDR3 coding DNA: TGCGCCAGCAGTGAGGAGGAATTTGGAGGCAATGAGCAGTTCTTC.